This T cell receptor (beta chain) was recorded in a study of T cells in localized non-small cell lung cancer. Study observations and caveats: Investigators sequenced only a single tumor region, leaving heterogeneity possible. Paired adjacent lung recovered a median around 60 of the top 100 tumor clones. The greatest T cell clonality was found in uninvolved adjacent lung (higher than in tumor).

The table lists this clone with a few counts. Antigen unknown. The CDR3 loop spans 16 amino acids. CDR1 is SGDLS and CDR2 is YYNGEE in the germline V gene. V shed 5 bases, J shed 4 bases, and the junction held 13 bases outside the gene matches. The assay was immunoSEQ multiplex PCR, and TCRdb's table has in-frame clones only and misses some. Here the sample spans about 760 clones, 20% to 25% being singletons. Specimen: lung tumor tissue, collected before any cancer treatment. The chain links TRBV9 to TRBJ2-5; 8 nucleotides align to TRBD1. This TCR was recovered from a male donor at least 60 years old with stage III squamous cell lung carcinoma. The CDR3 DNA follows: TGTGCCAGCAGTGTCTTCCCAGGGGGCTTGGGAGAGACCCAGTACTTC. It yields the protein CASSVFPGGLGETQYF.